This is a list of T cell receptor beta chains from one sample in a study of T cells in Graves' hyperthyroidism and ophthalmopathy. TCRdb recomputed calls from the multiplex PCR reads with MiXCR, one row per CDR3 protein. The table lists under 350,000 distinct CDR3 sequences, around 20% of them singletons. The sequenced material came from blood. All receptors derive from a woman aged 45-59 years with Graves' hyperthyroidism. Each CDR3 is given with its conserved first and last residue. The D gene is left open where the match is weak. Only some rows state a clone size, as once, few, many or a class for expanded clones.

V: TRBV5-6
J: TRBJ1-3
size: many
D: -
DNA: TGTGCCAGCAGCTCTCCTTACAGGGCCTTTGGAAACACCATATATTTT
CDR3: CASSSPYRAFGNTIYF

V: TRBV7-9
J: TRBJ1-1
size: -
D: TRBD1
DNA: TGTGCCAGCAGCTCCCAACAGGGGACTGAAGCTTTCTTT
CDR3: CASSSQQGTEAFF

V: TRBV20-1
J: TRBJ2-1
size: many
D: -
DNA: TGCAGTGCTAGATCCCCTAGGCAGGGCAGTGAGCAGTTCTTC
CDR3: CSARSPRQGSEQFF

V: TRBV19
J: TRBJ2-6
size: few
D: TRBD1
DNA: TGTGCCAGTAGGAGGACAGGGTCTGATGGGGCCAACGTCCTGACTTTC
CDR3: CASRRTGSDGANVLTF

V: TRBV20-1
J: TRBJ2-1
size: many
D: -
DNA: TGCAGTGCTAGTCGCCGGGGTTTAGGGCGCAATGAGCAGTTCTTC
CDR3: CSASRRGLGRNEQFF

V: TRBV4-1
J: TRBJ2-2
size: -
D: TRBD2
DNA: TGCGCCAGCAGCCCTGTGGGACTAGCGGCTTCCACCGGGGAGCTGTTTTTT
CDR3: CASSPVGLAASTGELFF

V: TRBV7-2
J: TRBJ2-5
size: few
D: -
DNA: TGTGCCAGCAGCTTACGAGAGACCCAGTGCTTC
CDR3: CASSLRETQCF

V: TRBV5-1
J: TRBJ1-6
size: -
D: -
DNA: TGCGCCAGCAGAAATCAGCAGGCGAACAAAAATTCACCCCTCCACTTT
CDR3: CASRNQQANKNSPLHF

V: TRBV20-1
J: TRBJ1-5
size: many
D: -
DNA: TGCAGTGCTAAGGACGGTAGCAATCAGCCCCAGCATTTT
CDR3: CSAKDGSNQPQHF

V: TRBV12-3/TRBV12-4
J: TRBJ2-1
size: many
D: -
DNA: TGTGCCAGCAGGGGGGACTCGATGGATGAGCAGTTCTTC
CDR3: CASRGDSMDEQFF

V: TRBV18
J: TRBJ2-3
size: many
D: TRBD1
DNA: TGTGCCAGCTCACCCGGGGTCGGGACAGCCACAGATACGCAGTATTTT
CDR3: CASSPGVGTATDTQYF

V: TRBV12-3/TRBV12-4
J: TRBJ2-3
size: many
D: TRBD2
DNA: TGTGCCAGCAGTTTAGGGGGGACTAGCGGGAGGAGGGATACGCAGTATTTT
CDR3: CASSLGGTSGRRDTQYF

V: TRBV6-2/TRBV6-3
J: TRBJ1-2
size: -
D: -
DNA: TGTGCCAGCAGCCACTTCAGCGGGGATATCGGAGGTGGCTACACCTTC
CDR3: CASSHFSGDIGGGYTF

V: TRBV5-1
J: TRBJ2-1
size: -
D: TRBD2
DNA: TGCGCCAGCAGCTTGTACTCCGGACTAGCGGGGAATGAGCAGTTCTTC
CDR3: CASSLYSGLAGNEQFF

V: TRBV12-3/TRBV12-4
J: TRBJ2-1
size: many
D: -
DNA: TGTGCCAGCAGTCTAGGGGGCTCCTACAATGAGCAGTTCTTC
CDR3: CASSLGGSYNEQFF

V: TRBV20-1
J: TRBJ1-5
size: many
D: TRBD1
DNA: TGCAGTGCTTCCCAGACAGGGATCGGTCAGCCCCAGCATTTT
CDR3: CSASQTGIGQPQHF

V: TRBV25-1
J: TRBJ2-3
size: -
D: TRBD1
DNA: TGTGCCAGCAGTGCCCGGGACAGGGGAACCGATACGCAGTATTTT
CDR3: CASSARDRGTDTQYF

V: TRBV27
J: TRBJ1-3
size: -
D: -
DNA: TGTGCCAGCAGTTTTCGAACAGGAGCTGGAAACACCATATATTTT
CDR3: CASSFRTGAGNTIYF

V: TRBV6-1
J: TRBJ2-7
size: many
D: -
DNA: TGTGCCAGCAGTGCAGCCGATCGGGTTGTCTACGAGCAGTACTTC
CDR3: CASSAADRVVYEQYF

V: TRBV7-2
J: TRBJ1-6
size: -
D: -
DNA: TGTGCCAGCAGCTTTAGGGCCCGGGGGGGGCGAAATTCACCCCTCCACTTT
CDR3: CASSFRARGGRNSPLHF

V: TRBV19
J: TRBJ2-1
size: few
D: TRBD2
DNA: TGTGCCAGTAGAGGACTAGCGGGAAACTACAATGAGCAGTTCTTC
CDR3: CASRGLAGNYNEQFF

V: TRBV15
J: TRBJ2-1
size: many
D: TRBD2
DNA: TGTGCCACCAGCAGAGACCTACTAGCGGGGGCTTACAATGAGCAGTTCTTC
CDR3: CATSRDLLAGAYNEQFF

V: TRBV24-1
J: TRBJ2-1
size: many
D: -
DNA: TGTGCCACCAGTGTCGAGGGGCTCTTATACAATGAGCAGTTCTTC
CDR3: CATSVEGLLYNEQFF

V: TRBV11-2
J: TRBJ2-2
size: -
D: -
DNA: TGTGCCAGCAGCTTGGTTTCAGGGGTTCGCACCGGGGAGCTGTTTTTT
CDR3: CASSLVSGVRTGELFF

V: TRBV27
J: TRBJ1-1
size: many
D: -
DNA: TGTGCCAGCAGATACAGTGCAGGGGCTAGGTACACTGAAGCTTTCTTT
CDR3: CASRYSAGARYTEAFF

V: TRBV12-3/TRBV12-4
J: TRBJ1-1
size: many
D: -
DNA: TGTGCCAGCAGTACCTCCAGACGGTTGAACACTGAAGCTTTCTTT
CDR3: CASSTSRRLNTEAFF